This TCR beta chain was obtained from a study of shared clonotypes between healthy human individuals. As for the study in general: The donors, a couple of women and three men, were aged 18 to 49. Study-wide findings and caveats: A reduction in generation probabilities was seen for non-shared clonotypes relative to those shared by all four donors.

Selected positively for CCR7 and CD45RO-negative, naive CD8 cells excluded terminally differentiated effector memory CD45RA+ cells. As for this clone: Its antigen is still unknown.

Template for every sorted-subset replicate PCR totaled about 200 ng DNA, 25,000 to 35,000 T cell genomes. This table comes from immunoSEQ multiplex PCR, and its TCRdb copy is limited to in-frame clones, with some not included. The table has about 2.1 million clones, under 95% seen once; the top ten hold roughly 1.8%. The sequence came from a man aged 18 to 29 in good health. Some clones in this sample may be carry-over from other donors' samples. Sequencing was performed on naive CD8+ T cells from PBMCs.

CDR3 DNA sequence: TGTGCCAGTAGGAAAACCGGGACAGGGCTCTACGAGCAGTACTTC. Translated, it gives CASRKTGTGLYEQYF. The rearrangement uses TRBV19 and TRBJ2-7, with TRBD1 identical over 9 bases. The CDR3 totals 15 residues. V lost 6 bases, J lost 3 bases, and 9 bases stayed unmatched. Germline V gene lookup returns CDR1 LNHDA and CDR2 SQIVND (reference sequence).